This TCR beta chain was identified in a study of control samples from healthy donors and cancer patients. Details on this clone: The junction departs from the called germline gene at one end, perhaps through a read error.

Sequencing was performed with immunoSEQ multiplex PCR; in TCRdb, only in-frame clones are kept and a portion is missing. In the table there are about 230,000 clones, approximately 80% of which are singletons. Sequenced material: PBMCs. The sequence was collected from an older woman with lung cancer.

CDR3 DNA sequence: TGTGCCACGAGTGCAGCAGAGAACACTGAAGCTTTCTTT. Its translation: CATSAAENTEAFF. The chain links TRBV24-1 to TRBJ1-1; D is undetermined. Germline CDR1 reads KGHDR; CDR2 reads SFDVKD. The CDR3 contains 13 residues.